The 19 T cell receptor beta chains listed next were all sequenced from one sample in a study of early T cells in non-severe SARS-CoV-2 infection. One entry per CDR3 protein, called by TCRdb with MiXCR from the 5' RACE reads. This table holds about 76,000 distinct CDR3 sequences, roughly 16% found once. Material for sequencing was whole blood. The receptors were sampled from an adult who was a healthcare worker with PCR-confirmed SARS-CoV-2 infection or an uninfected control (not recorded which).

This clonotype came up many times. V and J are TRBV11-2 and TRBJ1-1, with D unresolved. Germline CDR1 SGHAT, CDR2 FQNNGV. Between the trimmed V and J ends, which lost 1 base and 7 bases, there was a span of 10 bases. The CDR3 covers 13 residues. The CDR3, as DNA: TGTGCCAGCAGCTTAGGAGGGTACGGTGAAGCTTTCTTT. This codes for CASSLGGYGEAFF.

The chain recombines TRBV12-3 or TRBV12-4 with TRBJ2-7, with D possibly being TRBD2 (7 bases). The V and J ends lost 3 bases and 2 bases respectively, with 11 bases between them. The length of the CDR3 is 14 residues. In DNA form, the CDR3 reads TGTGCCAGCAGTTTGGGGGGGCGCCCCTACGAGCAGTACTTC. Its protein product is CASSLGGRPYEQYF.

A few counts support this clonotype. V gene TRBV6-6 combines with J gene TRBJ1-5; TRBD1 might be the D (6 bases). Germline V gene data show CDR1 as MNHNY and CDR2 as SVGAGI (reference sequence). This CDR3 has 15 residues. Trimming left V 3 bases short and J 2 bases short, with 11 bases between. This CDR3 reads CASSYDGGGNQPQHF. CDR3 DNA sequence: TGTGCCAGCAGTTATGATGGGGGCGGCAATCAGCCCCAGCATTTT.

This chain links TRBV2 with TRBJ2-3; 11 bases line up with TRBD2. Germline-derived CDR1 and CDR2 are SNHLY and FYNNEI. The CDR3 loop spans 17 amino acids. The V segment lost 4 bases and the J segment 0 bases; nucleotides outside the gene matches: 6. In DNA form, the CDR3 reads TGTGCCAGCAGTGGACTAGCGGGGTATGCTAGCACAGATACGCAGTATTTT. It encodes CASSGLAGYASTDTQYF. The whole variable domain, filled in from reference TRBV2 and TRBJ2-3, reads EPEVTQTPSHQVTQMGQEVILRCVPISNHLYFYWYRQILGQKVEFLVSFYNNEISEKSEIFDDQFSVERPDGSNFTLKIRSTKLEDSAMYFCASSGLAGYASTDTQYFGPGTRLTVL.

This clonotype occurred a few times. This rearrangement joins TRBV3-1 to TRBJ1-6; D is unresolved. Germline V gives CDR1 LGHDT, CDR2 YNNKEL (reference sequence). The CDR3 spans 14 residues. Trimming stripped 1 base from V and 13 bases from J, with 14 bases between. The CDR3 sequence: CASSQGPLLSPLHF. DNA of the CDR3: TGTGCCAGCAGCCAAGGACCGCTTCTTTCCCCCCTCCACTTT.

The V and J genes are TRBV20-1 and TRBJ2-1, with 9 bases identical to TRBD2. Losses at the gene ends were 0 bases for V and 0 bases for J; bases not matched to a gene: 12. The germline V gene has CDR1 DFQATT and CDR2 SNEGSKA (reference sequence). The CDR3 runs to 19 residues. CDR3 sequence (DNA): TGCAGTGCTAGAGATCTGGTAGCGGGGGCCCTAAGCTCCTACAATGAGCAGTTCTTC. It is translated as CSARDLVAGALSSYNEQFF.

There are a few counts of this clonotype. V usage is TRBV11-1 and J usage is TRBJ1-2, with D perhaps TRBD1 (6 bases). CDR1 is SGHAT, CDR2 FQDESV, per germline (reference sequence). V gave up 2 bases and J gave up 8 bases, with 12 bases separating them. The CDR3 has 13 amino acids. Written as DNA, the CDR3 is TGTGCCAGCAGCTTACCGGGGGGCTTCGGCTACACCTTC. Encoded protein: CASSLPGGFGYTF.

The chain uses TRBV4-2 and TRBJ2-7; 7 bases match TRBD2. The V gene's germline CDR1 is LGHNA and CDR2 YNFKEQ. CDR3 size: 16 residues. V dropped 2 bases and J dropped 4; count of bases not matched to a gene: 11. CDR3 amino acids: CASSQLLAASKYEQYF. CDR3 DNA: TGTGCCAGCAGCCAACTTCTAGCGGCCAGCAAATACGAGCAGTACTTC.

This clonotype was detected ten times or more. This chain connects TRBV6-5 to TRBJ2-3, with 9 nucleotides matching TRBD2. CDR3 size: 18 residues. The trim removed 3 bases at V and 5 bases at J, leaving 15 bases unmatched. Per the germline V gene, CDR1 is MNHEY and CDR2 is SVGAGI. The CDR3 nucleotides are TGTGCCAGCAGTTATTCGTCCTTTAGCGGGAGAGAGGGAGATACGCAGTATTTT. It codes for CASSYSSFSGREGDTQYF.

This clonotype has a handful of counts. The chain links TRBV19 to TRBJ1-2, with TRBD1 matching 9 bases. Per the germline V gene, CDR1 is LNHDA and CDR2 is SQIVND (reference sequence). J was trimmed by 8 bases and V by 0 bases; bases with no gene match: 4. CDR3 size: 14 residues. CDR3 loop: CASSIEQGARGYTF. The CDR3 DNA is TGTGCCAGTAGTATAGAACAGGGGGCGAGAGGCTACACCTTC.

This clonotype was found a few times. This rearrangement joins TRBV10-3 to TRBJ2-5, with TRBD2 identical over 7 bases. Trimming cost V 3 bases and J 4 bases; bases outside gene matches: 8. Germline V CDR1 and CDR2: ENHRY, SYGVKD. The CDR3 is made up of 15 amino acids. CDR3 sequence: CAISDNGGSTETQYF. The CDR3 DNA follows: TGTGCCATCAGTGATAATGGCGGGAGTACAGAGACCCAGTACTTC.

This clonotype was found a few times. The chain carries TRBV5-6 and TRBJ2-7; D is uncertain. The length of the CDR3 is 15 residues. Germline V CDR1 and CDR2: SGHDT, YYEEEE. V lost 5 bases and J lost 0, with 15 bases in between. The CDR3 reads CASSTSGTTSYEQYF. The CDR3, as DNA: TGTGCCAGCAGTACCTCCGGAACAACCTCCTACGAGCAGTACTTC.

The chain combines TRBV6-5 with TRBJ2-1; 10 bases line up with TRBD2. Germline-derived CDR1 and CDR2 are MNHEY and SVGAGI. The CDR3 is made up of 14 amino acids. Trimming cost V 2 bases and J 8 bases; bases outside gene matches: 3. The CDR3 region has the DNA TGTGCCAGCAGTTACCTAGCGGGAGTCGATGAGCAGTTCTTC. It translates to CASSYLAGVDEQFF.

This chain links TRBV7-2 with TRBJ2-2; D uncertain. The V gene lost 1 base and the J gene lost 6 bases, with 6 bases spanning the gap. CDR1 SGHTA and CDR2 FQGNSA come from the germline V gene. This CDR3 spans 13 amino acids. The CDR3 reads CASSLEWPGELFF. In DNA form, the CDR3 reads TGTGCCAGCAGCTTAGAATGGCCCGGGGAGCTGTTTTTT. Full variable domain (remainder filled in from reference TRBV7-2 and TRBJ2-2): GAGVSQSPSNKVTEKGKDVELRCDPISGHTALYWYRQSLGQGLEFLIYFQGNSAPDKSGLPSDRFSAERTGGSVSTLTIQRTQQEDSAVYLCASSLEWPGELFFGEGSRLTVL.

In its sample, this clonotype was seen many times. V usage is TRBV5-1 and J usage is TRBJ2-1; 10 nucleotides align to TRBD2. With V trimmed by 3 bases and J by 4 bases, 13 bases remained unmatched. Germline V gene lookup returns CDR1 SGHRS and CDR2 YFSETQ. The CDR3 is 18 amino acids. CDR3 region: CASSWPRNSGGPYNEQFF. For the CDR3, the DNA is TGCGCCAGCAGCTGGCCTCGGAATAGCGGGGGGCCTTACAATGAGCAGTTCTTC.

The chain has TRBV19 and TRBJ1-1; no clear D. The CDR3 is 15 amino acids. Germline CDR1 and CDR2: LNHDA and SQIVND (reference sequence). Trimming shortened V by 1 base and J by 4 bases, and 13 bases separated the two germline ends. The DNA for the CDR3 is TGTGCCAGTAGTATAGCATCCGGGGATGGCACTGAAGCTTTCTTT. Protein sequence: CASSIASGDGTEAFF.

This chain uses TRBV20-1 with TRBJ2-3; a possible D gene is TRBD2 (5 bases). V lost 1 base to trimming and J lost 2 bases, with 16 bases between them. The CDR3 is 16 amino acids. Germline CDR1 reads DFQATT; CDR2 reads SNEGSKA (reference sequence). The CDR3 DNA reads TGCAGTGCTAGAGTAAGCGCCCGTCTAGCCACAGATACGCAGTATTTT. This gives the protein CSARVSARLATDTQYF.

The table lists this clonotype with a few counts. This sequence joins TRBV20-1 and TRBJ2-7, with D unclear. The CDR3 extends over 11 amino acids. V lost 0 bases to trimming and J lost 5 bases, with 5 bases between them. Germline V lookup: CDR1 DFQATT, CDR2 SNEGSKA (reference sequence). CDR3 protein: CSARDGNEQYF. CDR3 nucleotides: TGCAGTGCTAGAGATGGGAACGAGCAGTACTTC.

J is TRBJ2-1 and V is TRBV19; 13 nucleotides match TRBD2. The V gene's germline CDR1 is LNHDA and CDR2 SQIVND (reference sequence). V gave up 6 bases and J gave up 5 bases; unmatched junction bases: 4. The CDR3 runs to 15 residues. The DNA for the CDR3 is TGTGCCAGTAGCGGACTAGCGGGAGACCACAATGAGCAGTTCTTC. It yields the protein CASSGLAGDHNEQFF.